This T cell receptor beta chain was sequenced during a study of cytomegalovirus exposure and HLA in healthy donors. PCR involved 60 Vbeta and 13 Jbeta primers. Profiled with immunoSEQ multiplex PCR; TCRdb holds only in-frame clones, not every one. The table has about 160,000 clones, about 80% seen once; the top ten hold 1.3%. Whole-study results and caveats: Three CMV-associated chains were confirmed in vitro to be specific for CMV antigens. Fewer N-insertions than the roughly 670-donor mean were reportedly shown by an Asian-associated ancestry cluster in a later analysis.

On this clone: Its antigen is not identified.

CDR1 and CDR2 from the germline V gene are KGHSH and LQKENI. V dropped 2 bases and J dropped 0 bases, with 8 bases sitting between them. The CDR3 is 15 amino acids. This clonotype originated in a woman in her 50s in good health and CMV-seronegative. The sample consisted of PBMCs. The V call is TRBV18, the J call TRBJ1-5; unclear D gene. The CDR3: CASSPGHNSNQPQHF. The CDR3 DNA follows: TGTGCCAGCTCACCAGGGCACAATAGCAATCAGCCCCAGCATTTT.